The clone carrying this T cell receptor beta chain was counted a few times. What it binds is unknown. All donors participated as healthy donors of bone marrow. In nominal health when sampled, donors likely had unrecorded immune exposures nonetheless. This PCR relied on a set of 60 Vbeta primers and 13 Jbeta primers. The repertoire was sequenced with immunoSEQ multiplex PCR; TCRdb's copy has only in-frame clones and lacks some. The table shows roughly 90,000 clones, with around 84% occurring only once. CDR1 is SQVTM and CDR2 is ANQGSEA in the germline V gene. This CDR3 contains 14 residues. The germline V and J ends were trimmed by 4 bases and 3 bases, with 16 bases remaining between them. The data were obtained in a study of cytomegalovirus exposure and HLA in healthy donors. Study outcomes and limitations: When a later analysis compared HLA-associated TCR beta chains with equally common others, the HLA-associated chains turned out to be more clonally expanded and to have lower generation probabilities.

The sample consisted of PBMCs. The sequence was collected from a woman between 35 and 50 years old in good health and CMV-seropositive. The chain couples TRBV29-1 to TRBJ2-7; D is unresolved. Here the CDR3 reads CSVVPQANSYEQYF. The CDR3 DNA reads TGCAGCGTTGTCCCGCAGGCAAACAGCTACGAGCAGTACTTC.